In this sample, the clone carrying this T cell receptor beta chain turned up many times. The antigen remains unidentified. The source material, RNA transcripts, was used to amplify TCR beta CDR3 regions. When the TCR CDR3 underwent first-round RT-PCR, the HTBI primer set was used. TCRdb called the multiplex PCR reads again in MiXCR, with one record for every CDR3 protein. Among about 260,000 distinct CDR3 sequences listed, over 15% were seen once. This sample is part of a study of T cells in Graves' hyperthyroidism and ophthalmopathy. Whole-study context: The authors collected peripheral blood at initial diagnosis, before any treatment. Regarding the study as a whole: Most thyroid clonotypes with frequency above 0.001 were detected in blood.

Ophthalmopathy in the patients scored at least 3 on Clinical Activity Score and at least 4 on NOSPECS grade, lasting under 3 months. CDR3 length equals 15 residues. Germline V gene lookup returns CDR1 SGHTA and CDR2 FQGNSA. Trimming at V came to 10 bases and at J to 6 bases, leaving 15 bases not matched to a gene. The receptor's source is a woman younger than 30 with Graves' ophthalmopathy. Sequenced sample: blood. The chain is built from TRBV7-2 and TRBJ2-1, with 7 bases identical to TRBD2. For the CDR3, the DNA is TGTGCCAACCATGGGGGGGGGGTGGGTTCCAATGAGCAGTTCTTC. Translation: CANHGGGVGSNEQFF.